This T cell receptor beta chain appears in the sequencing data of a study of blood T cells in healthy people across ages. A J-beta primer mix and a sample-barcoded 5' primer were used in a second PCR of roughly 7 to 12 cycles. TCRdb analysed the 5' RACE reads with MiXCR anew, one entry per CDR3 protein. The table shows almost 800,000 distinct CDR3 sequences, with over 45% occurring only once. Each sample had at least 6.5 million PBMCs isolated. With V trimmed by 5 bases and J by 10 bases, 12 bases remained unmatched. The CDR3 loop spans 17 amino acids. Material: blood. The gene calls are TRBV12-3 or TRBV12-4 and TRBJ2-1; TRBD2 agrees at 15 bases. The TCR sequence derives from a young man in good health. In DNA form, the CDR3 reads TGTGCCAGCAGTCGGCCCCCCGGGACTAGCGGGGGGTGGGAGCAGTTCTTC. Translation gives CASSRPPGTSGGWEQFF.